This is a list of T cell receptor beta chains from one sample in a study of blood T cells in healthy people across ages. From the 5' RACE reads, TCRdb called clonotypes with MiXCR, one entry per CDR3 protein. Among 550,000 to 750,000 distinct CDR3 sequences, more than 20% were seen once, and the ten largest hold about 3.6%. The sample comprised blood. Source of these receptors: a man aged 70 or older in good health. CDR3s include the opening cysteine and the closing phenylalanine or tryptophan. Clone size appears in some rows only: once, few, many, or a class for an expanded clone.

j_call clone_size v_call cdr3_aa
NA few TRBV11-2 CASSLGLAGYYNEQFF
TRBJ2-6 few TRBV10-3 CAISDRVTSGANVLTF
TRBJ1-2 NA TRBV6-1 CASSEDRGQTYGYTF
TRBJ1-4 few TRBV5-1 CASSFSQADNEKLFF
TRBJ2-3 NA TRBV3-1 CASSQEGGGLTDTQYF
TRBJ2-5 NA TRBV6-5 CASSSTPQQYF
TRBJ1-4 NA TRBV5-1 CASSAPGQGNEKLFF
TRBJ1-1 NA TRBV27 CASSARGLNTEAFF
TRBJ1-1 few TRBV6-4 CASSRRAGVNTEAFF
TRBJ2-5 few TRBV3-1 CASSQGPRDRVQETQYF
TRBJ2-2 NA TRBV5-1 CASSTRTSGRAGELFF
TRBJ2-3 NA TRBV2 CASSGGTSGRTTQYF
TRBJ2-1 NA TRBV6-2/TRBV6-3 CASSYLYSYEQFF
TRBJ2-1 NA TRBV20-1 CSARAPLSSYNEQFF
TRBJ2-5 few TRBV7-2 CASSPATKRDKETQYF
TRBJ2-7 few TRBV5-1 CASSLLGSAGAAYEQYF
TRBJ2-1 NA TRBV4-1 CASSQLAGGTDEQFF
TRBJ2-5 few TRBV15 CATSRDRPETQYF
TRBJ1-2 NA TRBV20-1 CSANQGIYGYTF
NA NA TRBV28 CASSSPGTRMRNEQYF
TRBJ2-6 NA TRBV20-1 CSAYRGSGANVLTF
TRBJ2-1 few TRBV6-6 CASSTPAGQPYNEQFF
TRBJ2-7 NA TRBV3-1 CASSQSGTEYEQYF
NA NA TRBV6-5 CASSYFQPQYF
TRBJ2-7 NA TRBV28 CASRKAGSSYEQYF
TRBJ2-7 few TRBV28 CASRQHSSYEQYF
TRBJ2-7 NA TRBV7-9 CASSFDRGLYEQYF
TRBJ2-5 NA TRBV2 CASSEAGTSQETQYF
TRBJ2-7 NA TRBV27 CASSFAGNDEQYF
TRBJ2-7 few TRBV5-6 CASTTSSYEQYF
TRBJ2-5 few TRBV7-9 CASSLVQDAETQYF
TRBJ2-5 few TRBV18 CASSPGPKYQETQYF
TRBJ2-5 few TRBV15 CATSRVGSRETQYF
TRBJ2-7 NA TRBV11-2 CASSLDNKGHYEQYF
TRBJ1-4 NA TRBV5-1 CASSLWRTDNEKLFF
TRBJ1-1 NA TRBV5-5 CASTTNTEAFF